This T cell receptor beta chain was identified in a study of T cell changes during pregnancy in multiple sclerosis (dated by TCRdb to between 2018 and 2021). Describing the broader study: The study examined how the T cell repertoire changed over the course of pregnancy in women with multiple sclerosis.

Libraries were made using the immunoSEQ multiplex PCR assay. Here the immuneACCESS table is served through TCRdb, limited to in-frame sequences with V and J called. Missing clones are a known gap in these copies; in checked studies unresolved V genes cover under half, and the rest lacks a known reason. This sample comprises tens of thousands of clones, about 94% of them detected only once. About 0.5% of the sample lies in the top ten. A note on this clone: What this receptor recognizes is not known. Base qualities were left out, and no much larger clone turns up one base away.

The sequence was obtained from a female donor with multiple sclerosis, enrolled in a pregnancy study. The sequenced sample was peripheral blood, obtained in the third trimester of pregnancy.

The CDR3 protein: CASSYRVGGYGYTF. The sequenced DNA: TGCGCCAGCAGTTACAGGGTGGGTGGCTATGGCTACACCTTC. Recombination joined TRBV4-3 with TRBJ1-2; TRBD1 is a possible D gene, resting on 6 matching bases. The CDR3 measures 14 amino acids from cysteine to phenylalanine. Solely the CDR3 DNA is kept, with 42 bases framed from the first base. V and J are truncated by 6 bases and 4 bases respectively, leaving an intervening sequence of 15 bases. CDR1 and CDR2 are read off the germline V gene as LGHNA and YSLEER.